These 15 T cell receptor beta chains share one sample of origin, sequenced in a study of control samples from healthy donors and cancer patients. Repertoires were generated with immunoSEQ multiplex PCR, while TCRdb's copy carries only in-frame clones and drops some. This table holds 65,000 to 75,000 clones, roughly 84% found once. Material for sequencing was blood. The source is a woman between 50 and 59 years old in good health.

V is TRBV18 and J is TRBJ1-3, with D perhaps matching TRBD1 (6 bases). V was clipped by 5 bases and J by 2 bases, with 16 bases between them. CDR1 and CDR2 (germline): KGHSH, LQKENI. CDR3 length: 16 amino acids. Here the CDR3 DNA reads TGTGCCAGCTCATCAAGGCAGGGGTTTGCTGGAAACACCATATATTTT. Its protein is CASSSRQGFAGNTIYF.

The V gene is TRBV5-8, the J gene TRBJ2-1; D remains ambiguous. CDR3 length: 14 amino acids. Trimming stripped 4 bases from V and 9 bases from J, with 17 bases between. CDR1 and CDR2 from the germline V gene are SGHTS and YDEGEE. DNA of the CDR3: TGTGCCAGCAGCAAGACTGGGATTGGTGGTGAGCAGTTCTTC. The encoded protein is CASSKTGIGGEQFF.

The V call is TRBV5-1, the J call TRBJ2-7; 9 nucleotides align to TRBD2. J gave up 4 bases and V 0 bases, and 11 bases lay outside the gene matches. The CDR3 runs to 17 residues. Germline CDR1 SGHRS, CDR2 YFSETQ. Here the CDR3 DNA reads TGCGCCAGCAGCTTGGAACTAGCGGGCTCGAATAGGTACGAGCAGTACTTC. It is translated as CASSLELAGSNRYEQYF.

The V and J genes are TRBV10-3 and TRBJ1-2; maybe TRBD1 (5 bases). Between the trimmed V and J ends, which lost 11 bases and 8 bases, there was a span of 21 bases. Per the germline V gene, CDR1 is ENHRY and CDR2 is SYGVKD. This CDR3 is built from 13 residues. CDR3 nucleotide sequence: TGTGCCGTCCGGGACCCTTCGGTTACCGGCTACACCTTC. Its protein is CAVRDPSVTGYTF.

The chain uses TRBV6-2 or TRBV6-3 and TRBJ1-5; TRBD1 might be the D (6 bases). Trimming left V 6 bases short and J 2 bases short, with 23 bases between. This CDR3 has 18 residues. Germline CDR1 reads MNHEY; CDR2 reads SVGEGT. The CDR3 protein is CASSPGTTYPQGNQPQHF. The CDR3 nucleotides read TGTGCCAGCAGCCCTGGGACAACCTATCCACAAGGCAATCAGCCCCAGCATTTT.

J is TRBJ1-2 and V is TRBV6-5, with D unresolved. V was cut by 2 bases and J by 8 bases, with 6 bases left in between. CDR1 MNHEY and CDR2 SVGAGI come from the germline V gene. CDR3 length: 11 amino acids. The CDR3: CASSYEGGYTF. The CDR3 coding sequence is TGTGCCAGCAGTTACGAAGGGGGCTACACCTTC.

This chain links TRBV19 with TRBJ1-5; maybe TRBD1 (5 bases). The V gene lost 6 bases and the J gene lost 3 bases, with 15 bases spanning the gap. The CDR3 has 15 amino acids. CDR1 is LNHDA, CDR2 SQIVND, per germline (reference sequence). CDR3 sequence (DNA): TGTGCCAGTAGAAAACAGATGGGGGACAATCAGCCCCAGCATTTT. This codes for CASRKQMGDNQPQHF. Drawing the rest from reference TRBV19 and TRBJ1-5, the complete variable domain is DGGITQSPKYLFRKEGQNVTLSCEQNLNHDAMYWYRQDPGQGLRLIYYSQIVNDFQKGDIAEGYSVSREKKESFPLTVTSAQKNPTAFYLCASRKQMGDNQPQHFGDGTRLSIL.

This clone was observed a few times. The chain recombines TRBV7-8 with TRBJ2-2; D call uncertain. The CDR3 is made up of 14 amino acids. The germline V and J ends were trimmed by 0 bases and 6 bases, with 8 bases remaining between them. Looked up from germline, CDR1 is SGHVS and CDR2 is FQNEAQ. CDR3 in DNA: TGTGCCAGCAGCTTAGCAGTAGAGCCCGGGGAGCTGTTTTTT. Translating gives CASSLAVEPGELFF.

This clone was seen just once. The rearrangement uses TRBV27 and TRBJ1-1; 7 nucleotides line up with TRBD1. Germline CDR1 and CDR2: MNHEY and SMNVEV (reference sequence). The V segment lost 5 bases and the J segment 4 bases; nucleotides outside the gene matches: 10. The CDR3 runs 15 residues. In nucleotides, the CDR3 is TGTGCCAGCAGTCCACAGGGGCGGGGGACCACTGAAGCTTTCTTT. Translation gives CASSPQGRGTTEAFF.

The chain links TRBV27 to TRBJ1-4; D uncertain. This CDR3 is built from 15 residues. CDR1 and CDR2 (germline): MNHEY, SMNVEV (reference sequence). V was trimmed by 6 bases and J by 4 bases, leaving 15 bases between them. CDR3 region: CASSPVPSDNEKLFF. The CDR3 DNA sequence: TGTGCCAGCAGCCCCGTCCCGTCGGATAATGAAAAACTGTTTTTT.

DNA for the CDR3: TGCGCCAGCAGCTACCTCGTCCAGAATTCTGGTGGCTACACCTTC. Its protein product is CASSYLVQNSGGYTF. The chain employs TRBV4-1 and TRBJ1-2; D unclear. Trimming cost V 5 bases and J 7 bases, with 20 bases left between them. This CDR3 spans 15 amino acids. The germline V gene encodes CDR1 MGHRA and CDR2 YSYEKL.

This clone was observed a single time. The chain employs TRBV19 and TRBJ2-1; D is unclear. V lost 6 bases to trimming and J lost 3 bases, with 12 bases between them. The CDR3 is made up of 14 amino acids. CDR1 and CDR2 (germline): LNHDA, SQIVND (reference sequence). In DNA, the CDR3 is TGTGCCAGTAGCCCTTACGGCGGCTACAATGAGCAGTTCTTC. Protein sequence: CASSPYGGYNEQFF.

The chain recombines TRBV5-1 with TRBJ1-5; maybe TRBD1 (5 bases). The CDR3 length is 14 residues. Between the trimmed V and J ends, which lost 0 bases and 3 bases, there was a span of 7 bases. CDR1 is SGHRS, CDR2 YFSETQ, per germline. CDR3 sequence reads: CASSLAGDNQPQHF. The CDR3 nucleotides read TGCGCCAGCAGCTTGGCGGGGGACAATCAGCCCCAGCATTTT. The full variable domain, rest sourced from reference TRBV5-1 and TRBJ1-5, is KAGVTQTPRYLIKTRGQQVTLSCSPISGHRSVSWYQQTPGQGLQFLFEYFSETQRNKGNFPGRFSGRQFSNSRSEMNVSTLELGDSALYLCASSLAGDNQPQHFGDGTRLSIL.

In DNA, the CDR3 is TGTGCCAGCAGCCAACTAGCGGGATTATCCTACGAGCAGTACTTC. Translation gives CASSQLAGLSYEQYF. This rearrangement joins TRBV3-1 (or the pseudogene TRBV3-2) to TRBJ2-7; 9 bases agree with TRBD2. V lost 2 bases, J lost 1 base, and 3 bases stayed unmatched. The V gene's germline CDR1 is LGHDT and CDR2 YNNKEL (reference sequence). The CDR3 consists of 15 residues.

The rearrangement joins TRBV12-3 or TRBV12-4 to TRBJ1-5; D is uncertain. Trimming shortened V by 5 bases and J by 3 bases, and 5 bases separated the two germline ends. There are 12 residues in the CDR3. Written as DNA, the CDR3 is TGTGCCAGCAGTCGTACCAATCAGCCCCAGCATTTT. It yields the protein CASSRTNQPQHF.